The clone carrying this TCR beta chain appeared once. As yet, its antigen is unknown. This specimen belongs to a study of shared clonotypes between healthy human individuals. The assay was carried out at the deep level. The DNA input per sorted-subset replicate PCR was roughly 210 ng, corresponding to 25,000 to 30,000 T cell genomes. The method was immunoSEQ multiplex PCR; TCRdb's version includes in-frame clones alone and lacks a portion of them. The sample has roughly 500,000 clones; about 96% are singletons. The CDR3 is 11 amino acids. The germline V gene has CDR1 DFQATT and CDR2 SNEGSKA (reference sequence). V was clipped by 3 bases and J by 7 bases; unmatched bases: 3. General study findings and limits: In general, naive subsets displayed greater estimated richness than memory subsets did.

Sequencing was carried out using naive CD4+ T cells sorted from blood. Subset reported: CD45RA+ positively selected. This TCR came from a woman in her twenties or thirties in good health. The chain combines TRBV20-1 with TRBJ2-7, with 7 bases matching TRBD2. CDR3 residues: CSARTREEQYF. CDR3 bases: TGCAGTGCTAGGACGCGGGAGGAGCAGTACTTC.